The 28 T cell receptor beta chains below were found in one sample sequenced in a study of metastatic and nonmetastatic thyroid tumors. TCRdb re-called clones from the PCR reads using MiXCR. Of about 92,000 clones listed, more than 13% were seen once; the top ten hold just over 3.5%. Until they underwent thyroid surgery, no patient had received any treatment. Material: blood. These receptors all come from a female donor with papillary thyroid cancer or a benign thyroid nodule (not recorded which). Some clones in this sample may be carry-over from other donors' samples.

This clone was seen repeatedly, ten times or more. The chain combines TRBV5-1 with TRBJ1-5, with TRBD1 matching over 9 bases. Germline CDR1 and CDR2: SGHRS and YFSETQ. The CDR3 has 14 amino acids. V was clipped by 1 base and J by 8 bases; unmatched bases: 4. The chain's CDR3 is CASSLTGGGEPQHF. Written as DNA, the CDR3 is TGCGCCAGCAGCTTGACAGGGGGCGGCGAGCCCCAGCATTTT. The full variable domain, its missing parts supplied by reference TRBV5-1 and TRBJ1-5, is KAGVTQTPRYLIKTRGQQVTLSCSPISGHRSVSWYQQTPGQGLQFLFEYFSETQRNKGNFPGRFSGRQFSNSRSEMNVSTLELGDSALYLCASSLTGGGEPQHFGDGTRLSIL.

This clone was seen a few times. Possible read error: a much larger clone is one base away. This chain joins TRBV10-1 and TRBJ2-3, with D tentatively TRBD2 (6 bases). Per the germline V gene, CDR1 is WNHNN and CDR2 is SYGVQD (reference sequence). V was pared by 2 bases and J by 5 bases, with 14 bases between. The CDR3 sequence is 15 residues long. CDR3 nucleotides: TGCGCCAGCAGTGAGCCCGCGGGGTGGAAAGATACGCAGTATTTT. Its protein product is CASSEPAGWKDTQYF.

This clone was seen a handful of times. Given a much more abundant clone one base away, this may be a read error. The chain employs TRBV29-1 and TRBJ2-2; D may be TRBD1 (5 bases). This CDR3 has 13 residues. Germline loops: CDR1 SQVTM, CDR2 ANQGSEA. Trimming stripped 7 bases from V and 6 bases from J, with 15 bases between. The CDR3 DNA is TGCAGCGGCTACAGGTGGCTAGCCGGGGAGCTGTTTTTT. Translating it yields CSGYRWLAGELFF.

Points on this clone: A much larger clone sits a single nucleotide away, making a read error possible. The V gene is TRBV5-6, the J gene TRBJ2-2; D remains ambiguous. This CDR3 contains 13 residues. Germline V gene data show CDR1 as SGHDT and CDR2 as YYEEEE. V dropped 1 base and J dropped 6 bases, with 7 bases sitting between them. CDR3 DNA sequence: TGTGCCAGCAGCTTGTCCGTAGCCGGGGAGCTGTTTTTT. Residues: CASSLSVAGELFF.

This clone was recorded a few times. The gene calls are TRBV5-1 and TRBJ2-3; D remains ambiguous. The CDR3 has 14 residues. Looked up from germline, CDR1 is SGHRS and CDR2 is YFSETQ. Trimming removed 4 bases from V and 4 bases from J, with 13 bases in between. CDR3 DNA: TGCGCCAGCAGCCCCTCGCCGTGGCCAGATACGCAGTATTTT. The encoded protein is CASSPSPWPDTQYF.

This clone was counted at least ten times. The chain has TRBV20-1 and TRBJ1-5; no definite D call. The V gene's germline CDR1 is DFQATT and CDR2 SNEGSKA (reference sequence). This CDR3 contains 14 residues. V shed 7 bases and J shed 1 base, with 14 bases lying between them. The CDR3 bases are TGCAGTGAAGCCCCCGAACCGAGCAATCAGCCCCAGCATTTT. Residues: CSEAPEPSNQPQHF.

J is TRBJ2-2 and V is TRBV4-2; 11 bases agree with TRBD2. Germline lookup yields CDR1 LGHNA and CDR2 YNFKEQ. CDR3 length: 15 amino acids. V lost 4 bases to trimming and J lost 4 bases; unmatched junction nucleotides: 2. The CDR3 here is CASSLGLAATGELFF. The CDR3 DNA reads as TGTGCCAGCAGCCTGGGACTAGCGGCCACCGGGGAGCTGTTTTTT.

The sample holds many counts of this clone. The chain is built from TRBV30 and TRBJ2-7; weak D call: TRBD2 (5 bases). CDR1 and CDR2 (germline): GTSNPN, SVGIG (reference sequence). V was trimmed by 3 bases and J by 4 bases, leaving 13 bases between them. CDR3 length equals 13 residues. For the CDR3, the DNA is TGTGCCTGGAGGCCAGGCGGGTCGTACGAGCAGTACTTC. Its translation: CAWRPGGSYEQYF. Drawing the rest from reference TRBV30 and TRBJ2-7, the complete variable domain is SQTIHQWPATLVQPVGSPLSLECTVEGTSNPNLYWYRQAAGRGLQLLFYSVGIGQISSEVPQNLSASRPQDRQFILSSKKLLLSDSGFYLCAWRPGGSYEQYFGPGTRLTVT.

In this sample, this clone turned up many times. This chain joins TRBV11-1 and TRBJ2-5; 11 bases map to TRBD2. The germline gives CDR1 SGHAT, CDR2 FQDESV (reference sequence). This CDR3 comprises 19 residues. Losses at the gene ends were 5 bases for V and 4 bases for J; bases not matched to a gene: 18. CDR3 bases: TGTGCCAGCAGCCGCCCGGGGGGGCTAGCGGGGGGCGTGGCAGAGACCCAGTACTTC. This sequence encodes CASSRPGGLAGGVAETQYF.

This clone was counted many times. This CDR3 reads CASSLEPGVSYEQYF. The DNA for the CDR3 is TGTGCCAGCAGCCTCGAACCAGGGGTGTCCTACGAGCAGTACTTC. The chain combines TRBV27 with TRBJ2-7; tentatively, D is TRBD1 (6 bases). Trimming pared 6 bases from V and 1 base from J, leaving 16 bases between. The CDR3 totals 15 residues. Per the germline V gene, CDR1 is MNHEY and CDR2 is SMNVEV (reference sequence).

This clone was seen at least ten times. The rearrangement uses TRBV12-3 or TRBV12-4 and TRBJ1-1; D unresolved. The V end lost 3 bases, the J end lost 1 base, and 6 bases lay between the germline ends. CDR3 size: 13 residues. In DNA, the CDR3 is TGTGCCAGCAGTTTTTCCCCGAACACTGAAGCTTTCTTT. Translation gives CASSFSPNTEAFF.

This clone was detected many times. The chain has TRBV5-1 and TRBJ2-7, with D possibly matching TRBD2 (6 bases). Germline CDR1 SGHRS, CDR2 YFSETQ. V was clipped by 0 bases and J by 2 bases, with 9 bases between them. CDR3 size: 14 residues. The chain's CDR3 is CASSLGTITYEQYF. Here the CDR3 DNA reads TGCGCCAGCAGCTTGGGGACTATCACCTACGAGCAGTACTTC.

This clone occurred a few times. The V and J genes are TRBV6-1 and TRBJ2-7; 12 bases align to TRBD2. This CDR3 is 16 amino acids long. Per germline, CDR1 MNHNS and CDR2 SASEGT. The V gene end was trimmed by 6 bases and the J gene end by 0 bases; junction bases not matched to a gene: 6. The chain's CDR3 is CASRELAGGSSYEQYF. DNA for the CDR3: TGTGCCAGCAGGGAACTAGCGGGAGGAAGCTCCTACGAGCAGTACTTC.

J is TRBJ2-7 and V is TRBV6-5, with D perhaps TRBD2 (6 bases). The CDR3 loop spans 16 amino acids. The germline V gene has CDR1 MNHEY and CDR2 SVGAGI. V was clipped by 4 bases and J by 7 bases, with 23 bases between them. Written as DNA, the CDR3 is TGTGCCAGCAGTTCCCGCCAGGAGCGGCCCGCGGGGGAGCAGTACTTC. This gives the protein CASSSRQERPAGEQYF.

This clone showed up many times. CDR3 amino acids: CASSLPDSRTEAFF. The CDR3 nucleotides read TGTGCCAGCAGTTTGCCGGACTCCCGCACTGAAGCTTTCTTT. The chain couples TRBV28 to TRBJ1-1; D remains ambiguous. CDR3 size: 14 residues. Germline-derived CDR1 and CDR2 are MDHEN and SYDVKM. Trimming took 3 bases from V and 4 from J, leaving 12 bases between them.

This clone has at least ten counts. The gene calls are TRBV2 and TRBJ2-7; no clear D gene. The CDR3 runs 13 residues. V shed 7 bases and J shed 1 base, with 11 bases lying between them. Germline CDR1 and CDR2: SNHLY and FYNNEI. The CDR3 nucleotides read TGTGCCAGCACGTCCAGAAAGTCCTACGAGCAGTACTTC. Its protein product is CASTSRKSYEQYF.

The table lists this clone with many counts. V usage is TRBV18 and J usage is TRBJ2-3, with D possibly matching TRBD1 (6 bases). V was trimmed by 1 base and J by 6 bases, leaving 14 bases between them. Germline values: CDR1 KGHSH, CDR2 LQKENI. The CDR3 sequence is 15 residues long. CDR3 sequence: CASSPQNRVEDTQYF. DNA for the CDR3: TGTGCCAGCTCACCACAAAACAGGGTGGAGGATACGCAGTATTTT.

This clone was recorded at least ten times. The chain has TRBV10-2 and TRBJ2-4; 9 nucleotides agree with TRBD2. Germline V lookup: CDR1 WSHSY, CDR2 SAAADI. V lost 0 bases and J lost 1; bases outside the gene matches: 1. The CDR3 consists of 16 residues. In nucleotides, the CDR3 is TGCGCCAGCAGTGAGTCGAGCGGGGGGGCCAAAAACATTCAGTACTTC. Protein sequence: CASSESSGGAKNIQYF.

This clone was detected ten times or more. This chain joins TRBV28 and TRBJ1-1; D perhaps matches TRBD1 (5 bases). V lost 9 bases and J lost 3, with 23 bases in between. Per the germline V gene, CDR1 is MDHEN and CDR2 is SYDVKM. The CDR3 totals 16 residues. CDR3: CASGPPPRQTDTEAFF. The CDR3 DNA sequence: TGTGCCAGTGGGCCACCACCGCGACAGACGGACACTGAAGCTTTCTTT.

The table lists this clone with a few counts. Just one base apart from a much larger clone, this may be a read error. Other DNA sequences in this sample translate to the same CDR3. The chain has TRBV5-1 and TRBJ1-4; unclear D gene. The CDR3 runs to 13 residues. The germline V gene encodes CDR1 SGHRS and CDR2 YFSETQ. V gave up 0 bases and J gave up 4 bases, with 4 bases separating them. The CDR3 nucleotides read TGCGCCAGCAGCTTGGACGGTAATGAAAAACTGTTTTTT. This gives the protein CASSLDGNEKLFF.

This clone was observed a few times. A read error may produce the germline difference seen at one junction end. The gene calls are TRBV20-1 and TRBJ2-2; D is unclear. CDR3 length equals 16 residues. Germline CDR1 is DFQATT and CDR2 is SNEGSKA (reference sequence). Here the CDR3 reads CSAPHKATSPTVELFF. The CDR3 coding sequence is TGCAGTGCTCCTCACAAGGCCACCTCACCAACCGTGGAGCTGTTTTTT.

This chain uses TRBV5-1 with TRBJ2-1; D is unclear. Trimming stripped 9 bases from V and 7 bases from J, with 11 bases between. The CDR3 is 11 amino acids. CDR1 SGHRS and CDR2 YFSETQ come from the germline V gene. The CDR3 coding sequence is TGCGCCATTGCTGCCGCAAATGAGCAGTTCTTC. Translated, it gives CAIAAANEQFF.

This clone was detected many times. This chain connects TRBV6-1 to TRBJ1-5, with TRBD1 as a possible D gene (6 bases). V gave up 6 bases and J gave up 1 base, with 13 bases separating them. CDR1 is MNHNS, CDR2 SASEGT, per germline. The CDR3 consists of 15 residues. CDR3 sequence reads: CASRPKGESNQPQHF. CDR3 in DNA: TGTGCCAGCAGACCTAAGGGGGAGAGCAATCAGCCCCAGCATTTT.

This clone appeared many times. The V and J genes are TRBV12-3 or TRBV12-4 and TRBJ1-1; the D gene is possibly TRBD1 (5 bases). The CDR3 sequence is 18 residues long. V lost 3 bases and J lost 2, with 22 bases in between. The CDR3, as DNA: TGTGCCAGCAGTTTTGGGGGGTTGCCCACCGCCTACAACACTGAAGCTTTCTTT. Encoded protein: CASSFGGLPTAYNTEAFF.

This clone was observed many times. The chain recombines TRBV10-3 with TRBJ2-2; 7 bases line up with TRBD1. This CDR3 is 16 amino acids long. V shed 7 bases and J 2 bases; nucleotides not matched to a gene: 10. Germline values: CDR1 ENHRY, CDR2 SYGVKD. The CDR3 bases are TGTGCCATCAATATCGAGACAGGGTCCAACACCGGGGAGCTGTTTTTT. Translated, it gives CAINIETGSNTGELFF.

This clone was seen many times. The chain employs TRBV6-2 or TRBV6-3 and TRBJ2-7, with D perhaps matching TRBD1 or TRBD2 (5 bases each). Germline V gene data show CDR1 as MNHEY and CDR2 as SVGEGT. Trimming pared 6 bases from V and 3 bases from J, leaving 15 bases between. The CDR3 is made up of 14 amino acids. In DNA, the CDR3 is TGTGCCAGCAGCCACAGTGGGGGACGCTACGAGCAGTACTTC. Amino acids: CASSHSGGRYEQYF.

As to this clone: A read error may be the cause here, since a much bigger clone is one base away. The same CDR3 can be traced to other DNA sequences in this sample. The chain links TRBV5-1 to TRBJ1-1; unclear D gene. The V and J ends lost 0 bases and 1 base respectively, with 7 bases between them. The germline gives CDR1 SGHRS, CDR2 YFSETQ. The length of the CDR3 is 14 residues. The CDR3 protein is CASSLGLSNTEAFF. The CDR3 DNA sequence: TGCGCCAGCAGCTTGGGTCTTTCGAACACTGAAGCTTTCTTT. The whole variable domain, remainder taken from reference TRBV5-1 and TRBJ1-1, is KAGVTQTPRYLIKTRGQQVTLSCSPISGHRSVSWYQQTPGQGLQFLFEYFSETQRNKGNFPGRFSGRQFSNSRSEMNVSTLELGDSALYLCASSLGLSNTEAFFGQGTRLTVV.

Many counts were recorded for this clone. The chain recombines TRBV24-1 with TRBJ1-2; a weak D match, TRBD1 (5 bases). The germline V gene encodes CDR1 KGHDR and CDR2 SFDVKD. V lost 7 bases to trimming and J lost 4 bases, with 12 bases between them. The CDR3 is 13 residues long. CDR3 in DNA: TGTGCCACCAGCTCCGGGACTCTCTATGGCTACACCTTC. Encoded protein: CATSSGTLYGYTF.